This T cell receptor beta chain originates from a study of vaccination and CD4 T cells after COVID-19. Study conclusions and caveats: A median of around 86% of reactive clones, in convalescent patients, became evident only post-vaccination.

As to treatment: approximately 9-day PBMC culture with coronavirus spike peptide pools or control peptides (ViraFEST assay). Concerning this clonotype itself: What it recognizes is unknown.

V was clipped by 5 bases and J by 0 bases; unmatched bases: 10. The CDR3 runs 17 residues. Germline V lookup: CDR1 MNHNS, CDR2 SASEGT. The Oncomine TCR Beta short-read assay was what sequenced the DNA obtained from cultured CD4+ T cells. One entry per CDR3 protein, called by TCRdb with MiXCR from the PCR reads. The data contain some 20,000 distinct CDR3 sequences, about 45% of them singletons. This chain links TRBV6-1 with TRBJ2-4, with 7 bases matching TRBD2. This TCR was recovered from a human donor with COVID-19. Sequencing was performed on cultured CD4+ T cells from blood. The CDR3 nucleotides are TGTGCCAGCAGTCCCCAGGCCGGGGGGACAGCCAAAAACATTCAGTACTTC. Encoded protein: CASSPQAGGTAKNIQYF.